This TCR beta chain was identified in a study of T-cell reconstitution after alpha-beta-depleted transplantation in children. V gave up 2 bases and J gave up 9 bases, with 17 bases separating them. The CDR3 length is 15 residues. CDR1 is LGHNT, CDR2 FRNRAP, per germline. TCRbeta library construction was performed incorporating unique molecular identifiers. A single record per CDR3 protein comes from TCRdb applying MiXCR to the PCR reads. The sample lists some 490,000 distinct CDR3 sequences, approximately 13% occurring once. This TCR came from a human donor who donated a stem cell graft to a child with combined immunodeficiency. The specimen was PBMCs from the stem cell graft donor, collected from the stem cell graft. The V and J genes are TRBV12-5 and TRBJ2-1, with a possible D match to TRBD2 (7 bases). The CDR3 nucleotides are TGTGCTAGTGGTTTGAATTCTCGGGGGGCGGCTGAGCAGTTCTTC. Translated: CASGLNSRGAAEQFF.